The 8 T cell receptor beta chains reported below all come from one sample, sequenced in a study of blood T cell repertoires in COVID-19. Here immunoSEQ multiplex PCR was the method, and the copy in TCRdb shows in-frame clones only, minus some. Of around 130,000 clones listed, approximately 86% are singletons. The sample consisted of peripheral blood. These receptors were collected from a woman between 45 and 65 years old who had recovered from COVID-19.

The chain couples TRBV4-1 to TRBJ1-2; D unresolved. The CDR3 extends over 19 amino acids. Germline CDR1 reads MGHRA; CDR2 reads YSYEKL. Between the trimmed V and J ends, which lost 3 bases and 5 bases, there was a span of 28 bases. The CDR3 is CASSHRYAVPGQRGYGYTF. In DNA, the CDR3 is TGCGCCAGCAGCCATCGATATGCAGTTCCCGGCCAAAGAGGATATGGCTACACCTTC.

The chain recombines TRBV7-6 with TRBJ2-3, with TRBD1 matching over 8 bases. J gave up 4 bases and V 6 bases, and 9 bases lay outside the gene matches. The CDR3 has 15 residues. Germline lookup yields CDR1 SGHVS and CDR2 FNYEAQ. This chain's CDR3 is CASSSGGGLSDTQYF. DNA of the CDR3: TGTGCCAGCAGTTCAGGGGGCGGATTGTCAGATACGCAGTATTTT.

The chain is built from TRBV3-1 (or the pseudogene TRBV3-2) and TRBJ1-6, with D possibly being TRBD1 (5 bases). Between the trimmed V and J ends, which lost 10 bases and 7 bases, there was a span of 14 bases. In germline, CDR1 is LGHDT, CDR2 YNNKEL (reference sequence). This CDR3 comprises 13 residues. CDR3 residues: CATSQGLNSPLHF. The CDR3 nucleotides are TGTGCCACGTCTCAGGGTTTAAATTCACCCCTCCACTTT.

This chain links TRBV10-3 with TRBJ1-2, with TRBD1 matching 9 bases. The CDR3 is 16 residues long. The germline V gene encodes CDR1 ENHRY and CDR2 SYGVKD. The V and J ends lost 10 bases and 0 bases, in that order; junction bases with no gene match: 12. The CDR3: CATNRDRENPNYGYTF. For the CDR3, the DNA is TGTGCCACAAACCGGGACAGGGAAAACCCTAACTATGGCTACACCTTC.

CDR3 DNA sequence: TGTGCCAGCTCACCGGGAGGTTCGATGGAGCAGTTCTTC. It codes for CASSPGGSMEQFF. The genes are TRBV18 and TRBJ2-1; a possible D gene is TRBD2 (6 bases). The CDR3 has 13 residues. V was shortened by 3 bases and J by 10 bases, with 13 bases between the two germline ends. Looked up from germline, CDR1 is KGHSH and CDR2 is LQKENI.

The rearrangement joins TRBV2 to TRBJ2-1; 9 bases match TRBD2. The V gene's germline CDR1 is SNHLY and CDR2 FYNNEI. The J segment lost 4 bases and the V segment lost 7 bases, leaving 11 bases of the junction unmatched. There are 16 residues in the CDR3. CDR3 sequence: CASKHETSGYYNEQFF. The CDR3, as DNA: TGTGCCAGCAAGCACGAGACTAGCGGTTATTACAATGAGCAGTTCTTC.

The genes are TRBV4-3 and TRBJ2-7, with 11 bases aligning to TRBD2. Trimming took 0 bases from V and 2 from J; bases not matched to a gene: 3. The CDR3 contains 16 residues. Germline loops: CDR1 LGHNA, CDR2 YSLEER. CDR3 nucleotide sequence: TGCGCCAGCAGCCAAGAAATAGCGGGAGGGCCCTACGAGCAGTACTTC. Its translation is CASSQEIAGGPYEQYF.

V gene TRBV6-5 combines with J gene TRBJ1-3; the D gene is possibly TRBD1 (6 bases). CDR1 is MNHEY and CDR2 is SVGAGI in the germline V gene. The V end was cut by 2 bases, the J end by 0 bases, with 8 bases between. The CDR3 totals 15 residues. CDR3 DNA sequence: TGTGCCAGCAGTTACAGGGGGTTCTCTGGAAACACCATATATTTT. Translation gives CASSYRGFSGNTIYF.